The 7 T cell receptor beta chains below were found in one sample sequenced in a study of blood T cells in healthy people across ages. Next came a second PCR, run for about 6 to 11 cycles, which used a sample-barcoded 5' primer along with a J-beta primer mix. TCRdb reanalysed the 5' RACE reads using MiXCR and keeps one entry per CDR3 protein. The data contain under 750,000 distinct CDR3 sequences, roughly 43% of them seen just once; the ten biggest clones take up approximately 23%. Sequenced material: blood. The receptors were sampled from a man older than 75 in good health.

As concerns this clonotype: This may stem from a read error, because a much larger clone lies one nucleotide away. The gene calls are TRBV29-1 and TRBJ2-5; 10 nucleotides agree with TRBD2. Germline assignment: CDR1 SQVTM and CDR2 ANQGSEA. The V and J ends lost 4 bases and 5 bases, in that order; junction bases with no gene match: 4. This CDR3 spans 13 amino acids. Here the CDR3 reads CSVAPSGGETQYF. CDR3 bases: TGCAGCGTTGCACCTAGCGGGGGCGAGACCCAGTACTTC.

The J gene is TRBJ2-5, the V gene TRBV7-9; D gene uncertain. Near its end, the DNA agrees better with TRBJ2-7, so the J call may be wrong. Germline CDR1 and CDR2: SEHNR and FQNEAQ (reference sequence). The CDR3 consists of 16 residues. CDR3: CASSHYSSSQSLEQYF. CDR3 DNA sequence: TGTGCCAGCAGTCACTATTCGAGCTCCCAGTCCCTCGAGCAGTACTTC.

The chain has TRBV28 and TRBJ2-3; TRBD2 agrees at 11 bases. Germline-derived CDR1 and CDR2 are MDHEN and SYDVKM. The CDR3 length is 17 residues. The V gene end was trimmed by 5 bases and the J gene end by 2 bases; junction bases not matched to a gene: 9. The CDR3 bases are TGTGCCAGCAGTATCCTAGCGGGAGGTGGATACACAGATACGCAGTATTTT. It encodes CASSILAGGGYTDTQYF.

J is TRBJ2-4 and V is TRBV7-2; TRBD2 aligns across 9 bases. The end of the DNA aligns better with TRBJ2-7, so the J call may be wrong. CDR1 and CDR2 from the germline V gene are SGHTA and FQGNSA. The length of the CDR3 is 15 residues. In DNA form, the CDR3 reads TGTGCCAGCAGCTGGGCTAGCGGGGCCTCCTACGAGCAGTACTTC. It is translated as CASSWASGASYEQYF.

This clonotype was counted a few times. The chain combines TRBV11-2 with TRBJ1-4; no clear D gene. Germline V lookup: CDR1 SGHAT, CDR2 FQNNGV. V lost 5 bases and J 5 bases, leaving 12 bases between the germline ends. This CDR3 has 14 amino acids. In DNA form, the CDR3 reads TGTGCCAGCAGCCTAACGGACCAGAATGAAAAACTGTTTTTT. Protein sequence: CASSLTDQNEKLFF.

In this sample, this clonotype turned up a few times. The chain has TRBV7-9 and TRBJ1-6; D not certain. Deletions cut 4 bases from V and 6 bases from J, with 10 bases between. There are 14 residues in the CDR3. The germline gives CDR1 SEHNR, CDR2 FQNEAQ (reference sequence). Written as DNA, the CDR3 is TGTGCCAGCAGCTCTGCTACTTCTAATTCACCCCTCCACTTT. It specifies CASSSATSNSPLHF.

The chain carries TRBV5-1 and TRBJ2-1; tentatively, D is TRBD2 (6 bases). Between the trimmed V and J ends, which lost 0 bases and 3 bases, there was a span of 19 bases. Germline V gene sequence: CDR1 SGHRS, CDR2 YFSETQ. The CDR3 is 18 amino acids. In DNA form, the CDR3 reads TGCGCCAGCAGCTTGGCCCCAAGCGGGCTAGCCAACTACAATGAGCAGTTCTTC. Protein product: CASSLAPSGLANYNEQFF.